The sample holds a few counts of the clone carrying this T cell receptor (beta chain). What it recognizes is unknown. The data were obtained in a study of glioma-infiltrating T cells. Whole-study findings and limits: Above-expected tissue-blood divergence occurred in all gliomas, most in low-grade ones. Patients with low tissue-blood divergence carried a signature set of shared blood CDR3 motifs.

Using RNA template, CDR3s of TCR alpha and beta were amplified with iRepertoire arm-PCR. For one-step reverse transcription and amplification, roughly 100-400 ng of tissue mRNA or PBMC total RNA was used. TCRdb ran MiXCR on the multiplex PCR reads and lists one entry per CDR3 protein. This sample has more than 300,000 distinct CDR3 sequences, with more than 35% found just once. The germline V and J ends were trimmed by 0 bases and 0 bases, with 12 bases remaining between them. Germline-derived CDR1 and CDR2 are DFQATT and SNEGSKA (reference sequence). CDR3 length: 16 amino acids. This sequence originates from a human donor with low-grade glioma or glioblastoma, undergoing nonglioma brain surgery, or in good health (not recorded which). The sample was glioma tissue, nonneoplastic brain tissue, or PBMCs (not recorded which). The V and J genes are TRBV20-1 and TRBJ2-1, with D perhaps being TRBD1 or TRBD2 (5 bases each). The CDR3 protein is CSARDPGRGSYNEQFF. Written as DNA, the CDR3 is TGCAGTGCTAGAGACCCGGGACGAGGCTCCTACAATGAGCAGTTCTTC.